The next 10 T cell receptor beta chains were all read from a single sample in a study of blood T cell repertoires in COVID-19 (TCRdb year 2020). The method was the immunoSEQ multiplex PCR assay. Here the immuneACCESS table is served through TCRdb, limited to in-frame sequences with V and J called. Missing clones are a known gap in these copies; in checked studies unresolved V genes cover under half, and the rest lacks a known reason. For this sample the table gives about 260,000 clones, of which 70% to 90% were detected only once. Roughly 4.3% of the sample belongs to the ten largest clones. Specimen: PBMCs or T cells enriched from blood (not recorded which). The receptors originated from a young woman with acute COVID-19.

The CDR3 DNA is TGTGCCAGTAGAACGACAAGGACTAATGAAAAACTGTTTTTT. The encoded protein is CASRTTRTNEKLFF. This chain links TRBV19 with TRBJ1-4; D unclear. The CDR3 runs 14 residues. V gave up 6 bases and J gave up 2 bases, with 10 bases separating them. The germline gives CDR1 LNHDA, CDR2 SQIVND (reference sequence).

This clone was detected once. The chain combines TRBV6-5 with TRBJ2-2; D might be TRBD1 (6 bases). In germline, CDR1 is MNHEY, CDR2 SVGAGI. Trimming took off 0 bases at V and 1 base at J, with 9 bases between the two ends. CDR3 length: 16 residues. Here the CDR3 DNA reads TGTGCCAGCAGTTACTCGATGGACAGGAACACCGGGGAGCTGTTTTTT. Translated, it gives CASSYSMDRNTGELFF.

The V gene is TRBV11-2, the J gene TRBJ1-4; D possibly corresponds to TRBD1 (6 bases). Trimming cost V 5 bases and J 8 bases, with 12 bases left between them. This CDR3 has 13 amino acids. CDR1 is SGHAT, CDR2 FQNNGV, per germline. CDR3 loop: CASSPGTNEKLFF. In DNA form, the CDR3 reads TGTGCCAGCAGCCCCGGGACAAACGAAAAACTGTTTTTT. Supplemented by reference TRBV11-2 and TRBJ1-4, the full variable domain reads EAGVAQSPRYKIIEKRQSVAFWCNPISGHATLYWYQQILGQGPKLLIQFQNNGVVDDSQLPKDRFSAERLKGVDSTLKIQPAKLEDSAVYLCASSPGTNEKLFFGSGTQLSVL.

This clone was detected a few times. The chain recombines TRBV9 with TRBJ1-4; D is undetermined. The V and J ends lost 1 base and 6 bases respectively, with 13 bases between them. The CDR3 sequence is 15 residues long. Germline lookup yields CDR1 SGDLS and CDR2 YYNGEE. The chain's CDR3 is CASSVRGEIDEKLFF. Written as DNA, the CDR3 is TGTGCCAGCAGCGTACGTGGGGAGATAGATGAAAAACTGTTTTTT.

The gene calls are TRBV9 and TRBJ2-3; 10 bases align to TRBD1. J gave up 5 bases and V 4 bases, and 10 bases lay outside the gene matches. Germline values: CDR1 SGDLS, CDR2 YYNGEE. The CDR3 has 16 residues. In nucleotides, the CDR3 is TGTGCCAGCAGCTTCTCCGGGACAGGGGTGGGAGATACGCAGTATTTT. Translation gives CASSFSGTGVGDTQYF.

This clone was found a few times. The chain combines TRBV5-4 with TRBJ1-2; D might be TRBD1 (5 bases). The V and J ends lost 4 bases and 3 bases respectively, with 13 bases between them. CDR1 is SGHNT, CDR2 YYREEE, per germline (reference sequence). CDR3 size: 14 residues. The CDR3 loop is CASSINGGYYGYTF. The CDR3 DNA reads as TGTGCCAGCAGCATCAACGGGGGGTACTATGGCTACACCTTC.

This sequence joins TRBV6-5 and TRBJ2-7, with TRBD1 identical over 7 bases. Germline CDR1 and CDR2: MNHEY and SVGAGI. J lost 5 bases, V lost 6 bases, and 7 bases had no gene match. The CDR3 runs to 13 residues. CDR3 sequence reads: CASRPTGLNEQYF. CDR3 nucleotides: TGTGCCAGCAGGCCGACAGGGTTGAACGAGCAGTACTTC.

CDR3 amino acids: CASSEEALGPQHF. For the CDR3, the DNA is TGTGCCAGCAGTGAAGAGGCCCTAGGGCCCCAGCATTTT. The chain recombines TRBV2 with TRBJ1-5, with D uncertain. Trimming stripped 1 base from V and 9 bases from J, with 10 bases between. Germline assignment: CDR1 SNHLY and CDR2 FYNNEI. The CDR3 totals 13 residues.

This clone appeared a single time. CDR3 sequence reads: CSVKTGGSNTGELFF. CDR3 DNA: TGCAGCGTCAAGACAGGGGGTTCGAACACCGGGGAGCTGTTTTTT. The chain has TRBV29-1 and TRBJ2-2; 9 nucleotides agree with TRBD1. After removal of 6 bases from V and 0 bases from J, the junction contained 5 bases not matched to a gene. This CDR3 contains 15 residues. The germline V gene encodes CDR1 SQVTM and CDR2 ANQGSEA.

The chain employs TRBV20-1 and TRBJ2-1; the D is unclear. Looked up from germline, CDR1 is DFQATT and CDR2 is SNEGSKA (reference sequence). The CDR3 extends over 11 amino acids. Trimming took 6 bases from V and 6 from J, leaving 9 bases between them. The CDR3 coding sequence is TGCAGTGCAAGTGTAGTCAATGAGCAGTTCTTC. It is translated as CSASVVNEQFF.